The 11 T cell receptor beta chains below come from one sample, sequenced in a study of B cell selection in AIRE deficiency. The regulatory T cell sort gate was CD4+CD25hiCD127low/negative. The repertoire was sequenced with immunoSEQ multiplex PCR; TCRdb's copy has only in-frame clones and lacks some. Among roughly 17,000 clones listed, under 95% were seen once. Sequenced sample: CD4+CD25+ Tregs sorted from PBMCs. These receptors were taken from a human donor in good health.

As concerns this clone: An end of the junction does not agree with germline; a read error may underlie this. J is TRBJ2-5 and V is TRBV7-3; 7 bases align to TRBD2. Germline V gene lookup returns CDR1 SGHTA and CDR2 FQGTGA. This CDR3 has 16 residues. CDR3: CASSLSLSGKGETRYF. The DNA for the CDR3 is TGTGCCAGCAGCTTAAGCTTAAGCGGGAAGGGTGAGACCCGGTACTTC.

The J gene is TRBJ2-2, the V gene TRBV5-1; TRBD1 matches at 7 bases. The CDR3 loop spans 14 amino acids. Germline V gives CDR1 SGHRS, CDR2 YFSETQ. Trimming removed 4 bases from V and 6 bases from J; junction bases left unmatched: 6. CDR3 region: CASSGQGTAGELFF. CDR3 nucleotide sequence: TGCGCCAGCAGCGGGCAGGGGACAGCCGGGGAGCTGTTTTTT. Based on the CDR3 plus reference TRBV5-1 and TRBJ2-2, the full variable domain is KAGVTQTPRYLIKTRGQQVTLSCSPISGHRSVSWYQQTPGQGLQFLFEYFSETQRNKGNFPGRFSGRQFSNSRSEMNVSTLELGDSALYLCASSGQGTAGELFFGEGSRLTVL.

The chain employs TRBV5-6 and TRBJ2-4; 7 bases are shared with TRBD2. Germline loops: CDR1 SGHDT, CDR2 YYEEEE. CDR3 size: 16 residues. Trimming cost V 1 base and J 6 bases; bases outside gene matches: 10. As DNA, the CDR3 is TGTGCCAGCAGCTTGCGGTCCGGGAGGATGGGAAACATTCAGTACTTC. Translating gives CASSLRSGRMGNIQYF.

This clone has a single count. The chain's CDR3 is CASSRWAEGHNEQFF. The CDR3 nucleotides are TGTGCCAGCAGTCGCTGGGCGGAGGGCCACAATGAGCAGTTCTTC. The chain employs TRBV6-5 and TRBJ2-1; D possibly corresponds to TRBD2 (6 bases). The V end was cut by 5 bases, the J end by 5 bases, with 16 bases between. The CDR3 runs 15 residues. The germline CDR1 and CDR2 sequences are MNHEY and SVGAGI.

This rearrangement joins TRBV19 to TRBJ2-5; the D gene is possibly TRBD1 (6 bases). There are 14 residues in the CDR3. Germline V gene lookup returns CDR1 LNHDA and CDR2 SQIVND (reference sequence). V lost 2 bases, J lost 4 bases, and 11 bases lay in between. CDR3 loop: CASSISGDRETQYF. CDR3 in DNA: TGTGCCAGTAGTATATCAGGGGATAGAGAGACCCAGTACTTC.

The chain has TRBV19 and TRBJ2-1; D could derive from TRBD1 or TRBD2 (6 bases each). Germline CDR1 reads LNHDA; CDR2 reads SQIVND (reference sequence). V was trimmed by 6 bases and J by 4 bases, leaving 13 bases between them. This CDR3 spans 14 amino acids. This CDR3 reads CASRRLGGYNEQFF. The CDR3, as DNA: TGTGCCAGTAGGCGACTAGGGGGGTACAATGAGCAGTTCTTC.

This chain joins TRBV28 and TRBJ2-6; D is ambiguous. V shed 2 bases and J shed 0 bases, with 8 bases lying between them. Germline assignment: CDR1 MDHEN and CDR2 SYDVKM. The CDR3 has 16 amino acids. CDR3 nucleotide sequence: TGTGCCAGCAGTTTAGGGTCTAGCTCTGGGGCCAACGTCCTGACTTTC. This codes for CASSLGSSSGANVLTF.

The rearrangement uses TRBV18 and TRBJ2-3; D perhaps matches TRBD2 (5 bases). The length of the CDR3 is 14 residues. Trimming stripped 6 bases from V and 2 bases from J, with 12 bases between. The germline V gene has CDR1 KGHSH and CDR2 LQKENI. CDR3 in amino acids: CASSTRGITDTQYF. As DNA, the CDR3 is TGTGCCAGCTCCACCCGGGGTATCACAGATACGCAGTATTTT. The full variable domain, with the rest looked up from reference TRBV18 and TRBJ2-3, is NAGVMQNPRHLVRRRGQEARLRCSPMKGHSHVYWYRQLPEEGLKFMVYLQKENIIDESGMPKERFSAEFPKEGPSILRIQQVVRGDSAAYFCASSTRGITDTQYFGPGTRLTVL.

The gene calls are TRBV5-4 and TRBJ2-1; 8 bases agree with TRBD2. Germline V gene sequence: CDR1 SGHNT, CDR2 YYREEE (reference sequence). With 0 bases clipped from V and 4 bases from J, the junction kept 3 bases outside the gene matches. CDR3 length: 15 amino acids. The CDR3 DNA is TGTGCCAGCAGCTTGGAACTAGCGGCGTACAATGAGCAGTTCTTC. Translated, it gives CASSLELAAYNEQFF.

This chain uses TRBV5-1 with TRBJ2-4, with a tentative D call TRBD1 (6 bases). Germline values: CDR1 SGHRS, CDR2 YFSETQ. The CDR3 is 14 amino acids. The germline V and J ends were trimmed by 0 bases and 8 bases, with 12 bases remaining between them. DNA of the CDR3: TGCGCCAGCAGCTTGGGCCAGGGGCTGGACATTCAGTACTTC. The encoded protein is CASSLGQGLDIQYF.

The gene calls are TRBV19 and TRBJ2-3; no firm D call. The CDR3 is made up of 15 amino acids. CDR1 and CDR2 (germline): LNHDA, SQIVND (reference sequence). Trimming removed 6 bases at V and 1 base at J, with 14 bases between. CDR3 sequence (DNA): TGTGCCAGTAGCGGCGGAAGACGGGGCACAGATACGCAGTATTTT. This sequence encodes CASSGGRRGTDTQYF.